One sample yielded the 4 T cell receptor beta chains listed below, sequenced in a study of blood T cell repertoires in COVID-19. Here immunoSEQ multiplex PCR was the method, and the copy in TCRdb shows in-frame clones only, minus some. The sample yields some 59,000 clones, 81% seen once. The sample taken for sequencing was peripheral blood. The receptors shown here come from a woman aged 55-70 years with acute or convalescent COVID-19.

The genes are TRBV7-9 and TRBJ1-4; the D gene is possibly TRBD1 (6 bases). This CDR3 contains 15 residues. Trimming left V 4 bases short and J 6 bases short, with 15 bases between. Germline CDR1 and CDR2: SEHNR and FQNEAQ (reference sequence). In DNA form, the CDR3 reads TGTGCCAGCAGCTCCAACAGGGATTTCGATGAAAAACTGTTTTTT. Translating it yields CASSSNRDFDEKLFF.

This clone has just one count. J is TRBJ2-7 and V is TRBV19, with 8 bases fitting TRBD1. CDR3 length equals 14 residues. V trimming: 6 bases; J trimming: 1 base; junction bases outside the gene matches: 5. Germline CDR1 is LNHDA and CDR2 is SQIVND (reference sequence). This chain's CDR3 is CASSPNRGSYEQYF. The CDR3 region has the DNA TGTGCCAGTAGCCCGAACAGGGGGTCCTACGAGCAGTACTTC.

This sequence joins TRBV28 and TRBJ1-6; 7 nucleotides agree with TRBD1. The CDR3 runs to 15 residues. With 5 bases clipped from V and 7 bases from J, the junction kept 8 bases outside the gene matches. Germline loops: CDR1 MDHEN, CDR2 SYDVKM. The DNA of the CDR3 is TGTGCCAGCAGTCACCGGGACAGCCGCAATTCACCCCTCCACTTT. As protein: CASSHRDSRNSPLHF. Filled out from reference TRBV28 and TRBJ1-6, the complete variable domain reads DVKVTQSSRYLVKRTGEKVFLECVQDMDHENMFWYRQDPGLGLRLIYFSYDVKMKEKGDIPEGYSVSREKKERFSLILESASTNQTSMYLCASSHRDSRNSPLHFGNGTRLTVT.

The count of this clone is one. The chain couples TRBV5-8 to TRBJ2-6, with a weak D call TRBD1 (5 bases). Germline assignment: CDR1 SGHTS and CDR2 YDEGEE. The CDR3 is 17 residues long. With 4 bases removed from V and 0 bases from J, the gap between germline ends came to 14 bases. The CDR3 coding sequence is TGTGCCAGCAGCCCCTGGCAGGGAAGCTCTGGGGCCAACGTCCTGACTTTC. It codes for CASSPWQGSSGANVLTF.